This T cell receptor beta chain was retrieved from a study of blood T cell repertoires in COVID-19. Study context: The United States, Italy and Spain were the sources of the acute and convalescent COVID-19 samples. PBMCs, B-cell-depleted T cells, or T cells were the source of the cDNA or gDNA that made up the material.

The CDR3 has 12 residues. V lost 11 bases and J 4 bases, leaving 14 bases between the germline ends. CDR1 is LNHDA and CDR2 is SQIVND in the germline V gene (reference sequence). In the original workflow: Nucleated cell counts were estimated from reference gene primer amplification. Repertoires were generated with immunoSEQ multiplex PCR, while TCRdb's copy carries only in-frame clones and drops some. That table gives V, J and clone size, and the DNA gave D and trimming. The repertoire holds 200,000 to 300,000 clones, approximately 85% seen once, with over 7.5% in the top ten. This clone was seen just once. Participants were aged about 18 to 89 years, lived in about two dozen US areas, and enrolled virtually.

Sample: PBMCs or T cells enriched from blood (not recorded which). J is TRBJ1-1 and V is TRBV19, with D perhaps matching TRBD1 (5 bases). This TCR came from a woman between 45 and 60 years old with acute COVID-19. The CDR3 spells CASQGPLTEAFF. CDR3 nucleotides: TGTGCCTCCCAGGGTCCCCTCACTGAAGCTTTCTTT.